Below are 26 T cell receptor beta chains sequenced from a single sample in a study of cytomegalovirus exposure and HLA in healthy donors (dated by TCRdb to the late 2010s). Library creation used the immunoSEQ multiplex PCR assay. For the multiplex PCR, a mixture combining 60 forward primers for TCR Vbeta segments and 13 reverse primers for TCR Jbeta segments was used. Entries here come from immuneACCESS through TCRdb and include only in-frame sequences with V and J called. Some clones fail to appear in such tables; in the studies checked, an unresolved V gene covers under half of the shortfall, and the cause of the remainder is unknown. Recorded for this sample are 160,000 or so clones; approximately 79% of them occurred a single time. The biggest ten clones account for 6.6% of the sample. The sequenced sample consisted of PBMCs. The receptor set was obtained from a woman aged 45-59 years in good health and CMV-seropositive.

J is TRBJ2-2 and V is TRBV7-9, with TRBD1 as a possible D gene (5 bases). This CDR3 spans 12 amino acids. Per germline, CDR1 SEHNR and CDR2 FQNEAQ (reference sequence). CDR3 amino acids: CSSRAVNGELFF. The CDR3 nucleotides are TGTTCCTCCAGGGCTGTTAACGGGGAGCTGTTTTTT.

The chain has TRBV5-6 and TRBJ1-2, with 8 bases matching TRBD1. V dropped 6 bases and J dropped 2; count of bases not matched to a gene: 6. This CDR3 comprises 14 residues. CDR1 is SGHDT and CDR2 is YYEEEE in the germline V gene. In nucleotides, the CDR3 is TGTGCCAGCAACCAGGGGGCCCGCAACTATGGCTACACCTTC. Translated: CASNQGARNYGYTF. Looking up the rest from reference TRBV5-6 and TRBJ1-2 gives the full variable domain: DAGVTQSPTHLIKTRGQQVTLRCSPKSGHDTVSWYQQALGQGPQFIFQYYEEEERQRGNFPDRFSGHQFPNYSSELNVNALLLGDSALYLCASNQGARNYGYTFGSGTRLTVV.

The chain carries TRBV28 and TRBJ2-7; D not certain. This CDR3 comprises 15 residues. The germline V gene has CDR1 MDHEN and CDR2 SYDVKM. Trimming removed 3 bases from V and 3 bases from J, with 15 bases in between. In nucleotides, the CDR3 is TGTGCCAGCAGTTTTTATCTAGTCATGGGCTACGAGCAGTACTTC. This translates into CASSFYLVMGYEQYF.

V is TRBV5-6 and J is TRBJ2-1; 8 nucleotides line up with TRBD2. Germline V gene sequence: CDR1 SGHDT, CDR2 YYEEEE. The CDR3 length is 16 residues. V shed 0 bases and J 9 bases; nucleotides not matched to a gene: 11. The CDR3 nucleotides are TGTGCCAGCAGCTTGGGTGGGCGGGGGGTGATCGGTGAGCAGTTCTTC. Amino acid sequence: CASSLGGRGVIGEQFF.

The V call is TRBV11-2, the J call TRBJ1-3; the D is unclear. This CDR3 has 14 residues. Trimming left V 3 bases short and J 1 base short, with 7 bases between. In germline, CDR1 is SGHAT, CDR2 FQNNGV. The CDR3 sequence is CASSFAVSGNTIYF. CDR3 DNA: TGTGCCAGCAGCTTTGCGGTTTCTGGAAACACCATATATTTT.

The J gene is TRBJ1-4, the V gene TRBV5-4, with D tentatively TRBD1 (5 bases). CDR1 and CDR2 from the germline V gene are SGHNT and YYREEE (reference sequence). V was trimmed by 4 bases and J by 0 bases, leaving 10 bases between them. The CDR3 sequence is 15 residues long. The CDR3 nucleotides are TGTGCCAGCAGCCAAGGGGTATCAACTAATGAAAAACTGTTTTTT. Its translation is CASSQGVSTNEKLFF.

J is TRBJ2-4 and V is TRBV6-5; a weak D match, TRBD2 (6 bases). Trimming took off 8 bases at V and 6 bases at J, with 20 bases between the two ends. The germline gives CDR1 MNHEY, CDR2 SVGAGI. This CDR3 has 15 amino acids. CDR3 DNA sequence: TGTGCCAGCTCCACAGACACCTCAGCGGGAAACATTCAGTACTTC. Translation gives CASSTDTSAGNIQYF.

Concerning this clone: Its ends do not fully match the called genes, so a read error is possible. The J gene is TRBJ1-1, the V gene TRBV7-9; the D gene is possibly TRBD1 (5 bases). Germline V gives CDR1 SEHNR, CDR2 FQNEAQ (reference sequence). There are 14 residues in the CDR3. The CDR3 region has the DNA TGTTCCAGCAGCTTCGGGGGGATGAACACTGAAGCTTTCTTT. This codes for CSSSFGGMNTEAFF.

This chain uses TRBV28 with TRBJ1-2; 10 bases are shared with TRBD1. The germline gives CDR1 MDHEN, CDR2 SYDVKM. The trim removed 6 bases at V and 4 bases at J, leaving 11 bases unmatched. CDR3 size: 16 residues. CDR3 DNA: TGTGCCAGCAGCTCCTCCGGGACAGGGGCTTCCTATGGCTACACCTTC. Protein product: CASSSSGTGASYGYTF.

This clone was counted once. The chain couples TRBV9 to TRBJ1-1; weak D call: TRBD1 (6 bases). Germline CDR1 SGDLS, CDR2 YYNGEE. The CDR3 is 13 residues long. The V end was cut by 4 bases, the J end by 5 bases, with 12 bases between. The CDR3 DNA sequence: TGTGCCAGCAGCCACCGACAGGCGACTGAAGCTTTCTTT. Its translation: CASSHRQATEAFF.

The chain employs TRBV6-1 and TRBJ2-5, with D uncertain. This CDR3 region has 11 residues. The ends were cut back, 3 bases at V and 12 bases at J, with 11 bases in the middle. Germline V gene lookup returns CDR1 MNHNS and CDR2 SASEGT. Here the CDR3 DNA reads TGTGCCAGCAGTGAGTCTCGAGGAGAGTACTTC. Protein: CASSESRGEYF.

The rearrangement uses TRBV7-9 and TRBJ2-7; 8 bases line up with TRBD1. The trim removed 3 bases at V and 6 bases at J, leaving 16 bases unmatched. The length of the CDR3 is 17 residues. In germline, CDR1 is SEHNR, CDR2 FQNEAQ (reference sequence). CDR3 nucleotides: TGTGCCAGCAGCTTTTTTGGGAGACAGGGGTTCTGGTGCGAGCAGTACTTC. Protein sequence: CASSFFGRQGFWCEQYF.

V usage is TRBV6-1 and J usage is TRBJ1-2; possible D gene TRBD1, 5 bases. CDR1 is MNHNS and CDR2 is SASEGT in the germline V gene. The CDR3 is 14 residues long. Trimming took off 1 base at V and 8 bases at J, with 14 bases between the two ends. The CDR3 DNA reads TGTGCCAGCAGTGAAGGTGTGGGGCCGCGAGGCTACACCTTC. Translating gives CASSEGVGPRGYTF.

The gene calls are TRBV7-9 and TRBJ2-3; 8 bases fit TRBD1. V lost 5 bases and J lost 6; bases outside the gene matches: 7. Germline values: CDR1 SEHNR, CDR2 FQNEAQ (reference sequence). CDR3 length equals 14 residues. The CDR3 here is CASSPRTGSDTQYF. For the CDR3, the DNA is TGTGCCAGCAGCCCCCGGACAGGGTCGGATACGCAGTATTTT.

This clone was seen only a few times. V and J are TRBV2 and TRBJ1-1, with D perhaps matching TRBD1 (6 bases). V lost 8 bases to trimming and J lost 1 base, with 17 bases between them. Looked up from germline, CDR1 is SNHLY and CDR2 is FYNNEI. There are 15 residues in the CDR3. The CDR3 here is CASGLRDNGNTEAFF. The CDR3 DNA reads TGTGCCAGCGGGCTCCGGGACAATGGGAACACTGAAGCTTTCTTT.

This rearrangement joins TRBV6-5 to TRBJ1-1; 7 bases match TRBD1. The germline V gene has CDR1 MNHEY and CDR2 SVGAGI. The CDR3 has 12 residues. With 9 bases clipped from V and 4 bases from J, the junction kept 5 bases outside the gene matches. CDR3 sequence reads: CASRAGGTEAFF. The CDR3 DNA reads as TGTGCCAGTCGGGCAGGGGGCACTGAAGCTTTCTTT.

The count of this clone is one. The rearrangement links TRBV5-1 to TRBJ2-1; 15 bases are a match to TRBD2. With 4 bases clipped from V and 7 bases from J, the junction kept 18 bases outside the gene matches. Germline lookup yields CDR1 SGHRS and CDR2 YFSETQ. This CDR3 is built from 20 residues. The CDR3 reads CASSTPNGTSGGRRENEQFF. For the CDR3, the DNA is TGCGCCAGCAGCACACCGAACGGGACTAGCGGGGGGCGTCGTGAGAATGAGCAGTTCTTC.

CDR3 protein: CASSSPDRGAYGYTF. In DNA, the CDR3 is TGTGCCAGCAGCTCACCAGACAGGGGCGCCTATGGCTACACCTTC. The V and J genes are TRBV7-8 and TRBJ1-2; 8 bases align to TRBD1. Germline V gene data show CDR1 as SGHVS and CDR2 as FQNEAQ. The CDR3 contains 15 residues. Unmatched junction bases numbered 8, after V lost 4 bases and J lost 4 bases. The variable domain in full, with the rest retrieved from reference TRBV7-8 and TRBJ1-2, is GAGVSQSPRYKVAKRGQDVALRCDPISGHVSLFWYQQALGQGPEFLTYFQNEAQLDKSGLPSDRFFAERPEGSVSTLKIQRTQQEDSAVYLCASSSPDRGAYGYTFGSGTRLTVV.

The sample holds one count of this clone. The chain recombines TRBV30 with TRBJ1-6; 9 bases agree with TRBD1. V shed 1 base, J shed 2 bases, and the junction held 9 bases outside the gene matches. CDR3 length: 18 residues. Germline V gene sequence: CDR1 GTSNPN, CDR2 SVGIG (reference sequence). The CDR3: CAWSAGTGLSTYNSPLHF. The CDR3, as DNA: TGTGCCTGGAGTGCCGGGACAGGGCTTAGCACCTATAATTCACCCCTCCACTTT.

The rearrangement links TRBV6-5 to TRBJ2-2; D gene unclear. V lost 3 bases, J lost 5 bases, and 10 bases lay in between. The CDR3 extends over 14 amino acids. CDR1 MNHEY and CDR2 SVGAGI come from the germline V gene. The CDR3 DNA sequence: TGTGCCAGCAGTTATGGGCTTATTACCGGGGAGCTGTTTTTT. Amino acids: CASSYGLITGELFF.

In the case of this clone: A junction end diverges from the germline sequence, so it may reflect a read error. V and J are TRBV7-9 and TRBJ2-7; D might be TRBD1 (7 bases). The germline V gene encodes CDR1 SEHNR and CDR2 FQNEAQ (reference sequence). The CDR3 extends over 15 amino acids. The CDR3 region is CSSSLAPAGGYEQYF. CDR3 in DNA: TGTTCCAGCAGCTTAGCCCCAGCAGGGGGGTACGAGCAGTACTTC.

The rearrangement links TRBV7-2 to TRBJ2-5; no reliable D call. The end of the DNA fits TRBJ2-7 better, so the J call may be wrong. CDR1 is SGHTA and CDR2 is FQGNSA in the germline V gene. The CDR3 runs 15 residues. CDR3 sequence (DNA): TGTGCCAGCAGCCTAAATGCCGTAAGCTCCTACGAGCAGTACTTC. Its translation: CASSLNAVSSYEQYF.

This CDR3 is CASSYLQGSTEAFF. In DNA form, the CDR3 reads TGTGCCAGCAGCTACCTGCAGGGGAGTACTGAAGCTTTCTTT. The rearrangement uses TRBV7-9 and TRBJ1-1; TRBD1 is a possible D gene (6 bases). CDR1 and CDR2 from the germline V gene are SEHNR and FQNEAQ (reference sequence). The CDR3 runs to 14 residues. Between the trimmed V and J ends, which lost 4 bases and 5 bases, there was a span of 14 bases. The full variable domain, rest sourced from reference TRBV7-9 and TRBJ1-1, is DTGVSQNPRHKITKRGQNVTFRCDPISEHNRLYWYRQTLGQGPEFLTYFQNEAQLEKSRLLSDRFSAERPKGSFSTLEIQRTEQGDSAMYLCASSYLQGSTEAFFGQGTRLTVV.

The chain carries TRBV6-5 and TRBJ1-1; tentatively, D is TRBD1 (5 bases). The V gene lost 6 bases and the J gene lost 2 bases, with 13 bases spanning the gap. The germline V gene has CDR1 MNHEY and CDR2 SVGAGI. This CDR3 contains 14 residues. CDR3 region: CASSLRTPNTEAFF. The CDR3, as DNA: TGTGCCAGCAGCCTTAGGACACCCAACACTGAAGCTTTCTTT.

The chain carries TRBV19 and TRBJ2-2; 8 bases fit TRBD1. Germline V gives CDR1 LNHDA, CDR2 SQIVND (reference sequence). The CDR3 covers 15 residues. J was trimmed by 0 bases and V by 6 bases; bases with no gene match: 3. CDR3 in DNA: TGTGCCAGTAGGGCGGGACAGGCGAACACCGGGGAGCTGTTTTTT. Amino acids: CASRAGQANTGELFF.

The gene calls are TRBV6-5 and TRBJ2-3; 9 nucleotides match TRBD2. The germline V gene has CDR1 MNHEY and CDR2 SVGAGI. The CDR3 loop spans 16 amino acids. V shed 0 bases, J shed 2 bases, and the junction held 3 bases outside the gene matches. The CDR3 coding sequence is TGTGCCAGCAGTTACTCGGGGACTAGCCCCACAGATACGCAGTATTTT. It specifies CASSYSGTSPTDTQYF.